The present T cell receptor (beta chain) was sequenced within a study of T cell responses to AZD1222 COVID-19 vaccine (dated by TCRdb to the early 2020s). At the level of the whole study: A total of around 240 trial participants underwent TCR sequencing, of whom about 200 received two doses of AZD1222 and some 26 received two doses of the MenACWY control vaccine. Enrollment into the trials was organized by age into subgroups of 18-55, 56-69 and 70-plus years, and those subgroups contained approximately 150, 30 and 60 TCR-sequenced participants, respectively. What the authors observed across the whole study: The 56-69-year group was small, and its depth increase did not reach significance, likely because of low power. Participants were mostly white British and included more females than males, and it was suggested by the authors that clonal diversity may have been underestimated. Conclusions about previously exposed vaccinees are limited, since just a handful of AZD1222 recipients were seropositive for SARS-CoV-2 at baseline. Because no samples from the day 14 peak response were available, repertoires could be characterized only after the peak T cell response. Spike-specific TCR breadth and depth rose significantly after two AZD1222 doses compared with day 0 and with MenACWY recipients. Reportedly, almost half of the unique spike-specific TCRs recognized epitopes lying outside the regions that are mutated in the B.1.351 and B.1.1.7 variants. CD4 TCRs associated with the vaccine covered the entire spike protein, and the dominant responses were in regions 160-218 and 743-854.

CDR3 length: 13 amino acids, cysteine to phenylalanine. Solely the CDR3 DNA is kept, with 39 bases framed from the first base. The V end loses 1 base and the J end loses 9 bases, and a stretch of 10 bases separates them. The CDR3 regions of human TCRbeta chains were subjected to immunosequencing. The source study handled its data this way. TCRs in the repertoires were compared against a reference library of SARS-CoV-2-specific TCRs that had been generated with the MIRA antigen-specificity platform. Breadth was defined as the fraction of unique TCRs that were SARS-CoV-2-associated, and depth was defined as the fraction of total T cells that were SARS-CoV-2-associated. Using the MIRA data, every spike-specific TCR was mapped to the spike region that the TCR reacted to and assigned to either a CD4 or a CD8 class. Log10-transformed breadth and depth values were compared by one-way ANOVA with Sidak's multiple comparisons tests. As stored in TCRdb, this immuneACCESS dataset retains in-frame rearrangements with V and J assigned. A fraction of the clones does not appear; measured against another copy, unresolved V genes explain less than half of the discrepancy, and the remainder lacks a known reason. That table supplies the V and J calls and clone size; D and trimming were determined from the DNA. The sample contains tens of thousands of clones, 70% to 90% of them found a single time. Of the sample, over 25% is held by the ten largest clones.

Taken with the paper, the label for time point translates to: about 28 days (+/-7) after the second vaccine dose. Because spike-specific TCR depth and breadth did not differ between the two schedules, AZD1222 recipients who got a second dose at roughly 4 weeks were pooled with those who got a second dose at roughly 12 weeks. The vaccinee samples were drawn from two UK trials, COV001 and COV002, one of which was a single-blind randomized controlled phase 2/3 trial testing AZD1222 (ChAdOx1 nCoV-19) in healthy adults. For TCRbeta chain sequencing, PBMC samples were collected from trial participants at day 0 and at day 28 after the second dose. In this sample, this clone turned up once. What this receptor recognizes is not known. Base qualities were left out, and no much larger clone turns up one base away.

This receptor was obtained from an adult who received the AZD1222 COVID-19 vaccine. The sequenced sample was peripheral blood, obtained 28 days after the second AZD1222 dose. Rearrangement joined TRBV12-3 or TRBV12-4 to TRBJ2-1, with the D gene call left open. This receptor has the CDR3 CASSLGGLGEQFF. At the DNA level, the sequence is TGTGCCAGCAGTTTAGGTGGGCTGGGTGAGCAGTTCTTC.